This T cell receptor (beta chain) was documented in a study of blood T cell repertoires in COVID-19. Turning to the study itself: T cells, B-cell-depleted T cells, or PBMCs provided the cDNA or gDNA that served as material.

All enrollees were about 18 to 95 years old and from 25 or so US areas. Clinical history reported by participants formed the basis on which cohorts were assigned. This clone came up a few times. This CDR3 contains 16 residues. CDR1 and CDR2 (germline): SEHNR, FQNEAQ (reference sequence). The V segment lost 5 bases and the J segment 5 bases; nucleotides outside the gene matches: 13. Assay used: immunoSEQ multiplex PCR; TCRdb lists only in-frame clones, some missing. This table holds some 250,000 clones, 90% to 95% found once. Sequenced sample: PBMCs or T cells enriched from blood (not recorded which). The chain uses TRBV7-9 and TRBJ2-5; 8 bases fit TRBD1. The TCR sequence derives from a human donor in a cohort exposed to, infected with or recovered from COVID-19 (not recorded which). The donor label of this sample is uncertain. The CDR3 is CASSGGQVGLWETQYF. The CDR3 DNA sequence: TGTGCCAGCAGCGGGGGACAGGTGGGGCTGTGGGAGACCCAGTACTTC. Full variable domain (outside the CDR3, taken from reference TRBV7-9 and TRBJ2-5): DTGVSQNPRHKITKRGQNVTFRCDPISEHNRLYWYRQTLGQGPEFLTYFQNEAQLEKSRLLSDRFSAERPKGSFSTLEIQRTEQGDSAMYLCASSGGQVGLWETQYFGPGTRLLVL.